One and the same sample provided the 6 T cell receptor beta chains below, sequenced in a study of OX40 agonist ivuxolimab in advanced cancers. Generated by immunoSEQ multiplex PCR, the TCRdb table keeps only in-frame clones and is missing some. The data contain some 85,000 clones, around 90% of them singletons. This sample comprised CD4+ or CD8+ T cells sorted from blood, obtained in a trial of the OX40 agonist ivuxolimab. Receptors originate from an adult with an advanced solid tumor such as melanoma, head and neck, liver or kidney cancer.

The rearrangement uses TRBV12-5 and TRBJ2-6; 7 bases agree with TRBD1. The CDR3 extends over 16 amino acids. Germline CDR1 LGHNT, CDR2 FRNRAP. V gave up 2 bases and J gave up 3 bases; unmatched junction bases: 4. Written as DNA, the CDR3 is TGTGCTAGTGGTTTGAGACAGGGTGTTGGGGCCAACGTCCTGACTTTC. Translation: CASGLRQGVGANVLTF. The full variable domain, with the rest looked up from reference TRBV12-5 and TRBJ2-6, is DARVTQTPRHKVTEMGQEVTMRCQPILGHNTVFWYRQTMMQGLELLAYFRNRAPLDDSGMPKDRFSAEMPDATLATLKIQPSEPRDSAVYFCASGLRQGVGANVLTFGAGSRLTVL.

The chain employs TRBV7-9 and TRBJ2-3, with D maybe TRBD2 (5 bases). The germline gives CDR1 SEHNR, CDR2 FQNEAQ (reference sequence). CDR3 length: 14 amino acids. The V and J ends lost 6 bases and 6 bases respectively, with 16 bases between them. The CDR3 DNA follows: TGTGCCAGCAGTCGGGGAGCGGAAGGGGATACGCAGTATTTT. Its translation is CASSRGAEGDTQYF.

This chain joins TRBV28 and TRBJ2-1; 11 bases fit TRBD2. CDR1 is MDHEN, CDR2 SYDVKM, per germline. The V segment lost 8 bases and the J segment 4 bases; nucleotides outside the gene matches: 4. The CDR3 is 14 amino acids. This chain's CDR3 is CASGTSGAYNEQFF. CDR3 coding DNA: TGTGCCAGCGGGACTAGCGGAGCGTACAATGAGCAGTTCTTC.

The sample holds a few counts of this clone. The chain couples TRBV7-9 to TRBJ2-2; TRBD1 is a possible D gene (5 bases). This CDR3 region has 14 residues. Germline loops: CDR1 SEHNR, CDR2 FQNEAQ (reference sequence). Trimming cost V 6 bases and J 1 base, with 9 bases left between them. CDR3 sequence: CASRIDRNTGELFF. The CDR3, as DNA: TGTGCCAGCAGGATCGACAGGAACACCGGGGAGCTGTTTTTT. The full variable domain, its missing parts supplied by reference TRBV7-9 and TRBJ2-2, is DTGVSQNPRHKITKRGQNVTFRCDPISEHNRLYWYRQTLGQGPEFLTYFQNEAQLEKSRLLSDRFSAERPKGSFSTLEIQRTEQGDSAMYLCASRIDRNTGELFFGEGSRLTVL.

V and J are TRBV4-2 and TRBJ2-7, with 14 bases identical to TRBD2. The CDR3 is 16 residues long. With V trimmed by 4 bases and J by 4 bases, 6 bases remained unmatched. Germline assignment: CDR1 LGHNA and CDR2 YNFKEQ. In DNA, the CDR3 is TGTGCCAGCAGCCCCGGACTAGCGGGAGGTTTATACGAGCAGTACTTC. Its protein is CASSPGLAGGLYEQYF.

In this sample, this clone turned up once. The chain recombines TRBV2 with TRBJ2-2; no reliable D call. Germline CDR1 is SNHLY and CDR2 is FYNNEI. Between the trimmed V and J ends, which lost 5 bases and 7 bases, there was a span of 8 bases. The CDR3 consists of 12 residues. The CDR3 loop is CASSRLDGELFF. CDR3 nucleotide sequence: TGTGCCAGCAGTCGACTGGACGGGGAGCTGTTTTTT.